The 18 T cell receptor beta chains in this list originate from one sample, sequenced in a study of T-cell memory formation after mild COVID-19 (dated by TCRdb to about 2021). Library prep was done by 5' RACE. Reads for this sample came from an Illumina NovaSeq 6000. TCRdb ran its own pipeline on the public reads, namely fastp trimming at Q25 and MiXCR clone calling, and kept in-frame beta chains. When rows share a CDR3 protein, they turn into one entry using the most common DNA and genes. The sample includes fewer than 350,000 distinct CDR3 sequences, with 15% to 20% observed a single time. The ten largest clones represent 23% of the sample. Sequenced material: PBMCs or a T cell subset sorted from them (not recorded which). The receptors shown here come from a young man who had mild COVID-19 (a few samples of this study predate the infection). The sample titles of this study are shuffled in the database, so cell type and time point are left out; the donor was told from shared clones.

This chain uses TRBV5-1 with TRBJ2-3, with TRBD2 matching 11 bases. This CDR3 is built from 15 residues. Germline V gene lookup returns CDR1 SGHRS and CDR2 YFSETQ. V shed 4 bases, J shed 3 bases, and the junction held 4 bases outside the gene matches. The chain's CDR3 is CASSLGLAETDTQYF. CDR3 bases: TGCGCCAGCAGCCTGGGACTAGCGGAGACAGATACGCAGTATTTT.

V and J are TRBV28 and TRBJ2-5, with D unresolved. Germline V CDR1 and CDR2: MDHEN, SYDVKM. This CDR3 has 15 residues. V was clipped by 4 bases and J by 5 bases, with 17 bases between them. The chain's CDR3 is CASSSLDGGRETQYF. CDR3 in DNA: TGTGCCAGCAGTTCCCTCGACGGCGGAAGGGAGACCCAGTACTTC.

The J gene is TRBJ2-1, the V gene TRBV12-5; no clear D. Germline V gene data show CDR1 as LGHNT and CDR2 as FRNRAP. The V and J ends lost 0 bases and 8 bases respectively, with 5 bases between them. The CDR3 loop spans 12 amino acids. The CDR3 region is CASGLVNYEQFF. The CDR3 nucleotides read TGTGCTAGTGGTTTGGTAAACTATGAGCAGTTCTTC.

This clonotype was seen only a few times. This sequence joins TRBV7-2 and TRBJ2-2; no reliable D call. CDR1 is SGHTA, CDR2 FQGNSA, per germline. Trimming took off 5 bases at V and 4 bases at J, with 11 bases between the two ends. The CDR3 is 14 residues long. The CDR3 protein is CASSPSSLTGELFF. CDR3 in DNA: TGTGCCAGCAGCCCCTCGTCCCTCACCGGGGAGCTGTTTTTT.

This clonotype was seen a handful of times. This chain connects TRBV5-1 to TRBJ2-5; D call uncertain. Trimming pared 4 bases from V and 3 bases from J, leaving 7 bases between. CDR3 length: 12 amino acids. From germline, CDR1 is SGHRS and CDR2 YFSETQ. Here the CDR3 reads CASSGLKETQYF. The DNA for the CDR3 is TGCGCCAGCAGCGGGCTGAAAGAGACCCAGTACTTC.

Remarks on this clonotype: At one end, the junction sequence differs from germline, possibly due to a read error. The V call is TRBV7-2, the J call TRBJ2-2, with 8 bases aligning to TRBD1. The germline V gene encodes CDR1 SGHTA and CDR2 FQGNSA. The CDR3 extends over 16 amino acids. CDR3: CASSLEGTGFAGELVF. The CDR3 DNA is TGTGCCAGCAGCTTAGAGGGGACAGGATTTGCCGGGGAGCTGGTTTTT.

This clonotype was observed a few times. V gene TRBV4-1 combines with J gene TRBJ2-5; the D gene is possibly TRBD2 (6 bases). In germline, CDR1 is MGHRA, CDR2 YSYEKL. This CDR3 is 15 amino acids long. Trimming stripped 3 bases from V and 5 bases from J, with 16 bases between. For the CDR3, the DNA is TGCGCCAGCAGCCACCGACTAGGTCTTGGGGAGACCCAGTACTTC. Translated: CASSHRLGLGETQYF.

The CDR3 is CASSVWGTPNTDTQYF. Written as DNA, the CDR3 is TGTGCCAGCAGCGTATGGGGGACGCCAAACACAGATACGCAGTATTTT. This chain uses TRBV9 with TRBJ2-3; the D call may be TRBD1 or TRBD2 (5 bases each). This CDR3 spans 16 amino acids. The ends were cut back, 1 base at V and 2 bases at J, with 14 bases in the middle. The germline V gene has CDR1 SGDLS and CDR2 YYNGEE.

This clonotype was counted a few times. V gene TRBV12-3 or TRBV12-4 combines with J gene TRBJ2-3; D perhaps matches TRBD2 (5 bases). This CDR3 spans 15 amino acids. V lost 6 bases and J lost 3, with 16 bases in between. Here the CDR3 DNA reads TGTGCCAGCAGCCCGACCGGAGGACGGACAGATACGCAGTATTTT. Its protein product is CASSPTGGRTDTQYF.

The V gene is TRBV20-1, the J gene TRBJ2-5, with 7 bases that match TRBD2. V was pared by 4 bases and J by 5 bases, with 13 bases of the junction left unmatched. Germline V lookup: CDR1 DFQATT, CDR2 SNEGSKA (reference sequence). The length of the CDR3 is 15 residues. The CDR3: CSATPTGGPRETQYF. The CDR3 region has the DNA TGCAGTGCTACCCCTACGGGGGGACCGAGGGAGACCCAGTACTTC.

This rearrangement joins TRBV18 to TRBJ2-5; D is uncertain. The CDR3 is made up of 16 amino acids. Trimming cost V 2 bases and J 1 base, with 14 bases left between them. CDR1 is KGHSH and CDR2 is LQKENI in the germline V gene. The CDR3 reads CASSPAYLGIQETQYF. The CDR3 region has the DNA TGTGCCAGCTCACCAGCCTATTTGGGGATCCAAGAGACCCAGTACTTC.

The chain uses TRBV4-1 and TRBJ2-1; D gene unclear. The CDR3 has 12 amino acids. CDR1 MGHRA and CDR2 YSYEKL come from the germline V gene. Trimming stripped 3 bases from V and 4 bases from J, with 4 bases between. The CDR3 loop reads CASSHPYNEQFF. The CDR3 DNA follows: TGCGCCAGCAGCCACCCATACAATGAGCAGTTCTTC.

This chain uses TRBV6-5 with TRBJ1-1; 8 positions match TRBD1. The CDR3 totals 15 residues. Germline CDR1 is MNHEY and CDR2 is SVGAGI. The ends lost 6 bases at V and 6 bases at J; junction bases unmatched: 12. The CDR3 region has the DNA TGTGCCAGCAGGGCCTATACAGGGGGAAACTCTGAAGCTTTCTTT. This sequence encodes CASRAYTGGNSEAFF.

The chain is built from TRBV6-5 and TRBJ1-2; weak D call: TRBD1 (5 bases). The CDR3 consists of 13 residues. CDR1 is MNHEY and CDR2 is SVGAGI in the germline V gene. V was clipped by 6 bases and J by 9 bases, with 17 bases between them. The CDR3 loop reads CASSRDSTGSYTF. The DNA of the CDR3 is TGTGCCAGCAGCCGGGACTCCACTGGAAGCTACACCTTC.

This clonotype was observed a few times. The CDR3 protein is CASSSPGTLNTEAFF. CDR3 coding DNA: TGCGCCAGCAGCTCCCCGGGCACCTTGAACACTGAAGCTTTCTTT. This chain links TRBV5-1 with TRBJ1-1, with D unclear. The CDR3 contains 15 residues. The ends were cut back, 3 bases at V and 0 bases at J, with 12 bases in the middle. Germline loops: CDR1 SGHRS, CDR2 YFSETQ.

This clonotype was observed a handful of times. V and J are TRBV6-6 and TRBJ2-7; D may be TRBD2 (5 bases). With 4 bases removed from V and 3 bases from J, the gap between germline ends came to 19 bases. Germline CDR1 reads MNHNY; CDR2 reads SVGAGI (reference sequence). This CDR3 is built from 16 residues. The CDR3: CASSFRGGPLLYEQYV. CDR3 nucleotide sequence: TGTGCCAGCAGTTTCCGAGGAGGCCCCCTTCTCTACGAGCAGTACGTC.

The J gene is TRBJ1-4, the V gene TRBV12-3 or TRBV12-4; possible D gene TRBD1, 5 bases. CDR3 length: 14 amino acids. The V and J ends lost 5 bases and 8 bases respectively, with 15 bases between them. The CDR3 protein is CASSRQGLGEKLFF. In nucleotides, the CDR3 is TGTGCCAGCAGTCGTCAGGGTCTGGGGGAAAAACTGTTTTTT.

This chain joins TRBV12-3 or TRBV12-4 and TRBJ2-3; 15 bases match TRBD2. The CDR3 contains 16 residues. V lost 3 bases, J lost 5 bases, and 3 bases stayed unmatched. In nucleotides, the CDR3 is TGTGCCAGCAGTTTGGGACTAGCGGGGGGAAGAGATACGCAGTATTTT. Its translation is CASSLGLAGGRDTQYF.